A selection of T cell receptor beta chains follows, all from one sample in a study of response to subunit inactivated influenza vaccine. Using its own MiXCR run on the RT-PCR reads, TCRdb lists one record per CDR3 protein. The data show hundreds of thousands of distinct CDR3 sequences, 11% seen once. The input for sequencing was PBMCs from blood, taken 45 days after vaccination. Receptors were obtained from a man aged 45-65 years who received an inactivated influenza vaccine. CDR3s include the opening cysteine and the closing phenylalanine or tryptophan. A D gene is named only where the DNA matches it firmly. The size entry is marked missing in some rows and otherwise reads once, few, many or a size class.

13	-	many	TRBV7-2	TRBJ1-2	TGTGCCAGCAGCTTAGCAGGGGACTATGGCTACACCTTC	CASSLAGDYGYTF
14	-	many	TRBV7-9	TRBJ2-2	TGTGCCAGCAGCGCTCTTAGGAACACCGGGGAGCTGTTTTTT	CASSALRNTGELFF
16	TRBD2	-	TRBV5-1	TRBJ2-3	TGCGCCAGCAGCCGTAGCGGGAGGTTAAGCACAGATACGCAGTATTTT	CASSRSGRLSTDTQYF
17	TRBD2	-	TRBV24-1	TRBJ2-1	TGTGCCACCAGTGGAATCGGTAGCGGGAGTTTGTACAATGAGCAGTTCTTC	CATSGIGSGSLYNEQFF
14	-	many	TRBV5-1	TRBJ2-7	TGCGCCAGCAGCTTTGACTTTTCCCCCTACGAGCAGTACTTC	CASSFDFSPYEQYF
14	TRBD1	few	TRBV4-3	TRBJ2-7	TGCGCCAGCAGCCCGGGACAGTTCTCCTACGAGCAGTACTTC	CASSPGQFSYEQYF
16	TRBD2	-	TRBV7-2	TRBJ2-3	TGTGCCAGCAGCTTCCGACTAGCGGGGGGCACAGATACGCAGTATTTT	CASSFRLAGGTDTQYF
15	-	-	TRBV9	TRBJ2-3	TGTGCCAGCAGCCCCCAGCTTTGGAGGACAGATACGCGGTATTTT	CASSPQLWRTDTRYF
14	-	-	TRBV7-9	TRBJ1-1	TGTGCCAGCAGCTTAGGCAGGGGACGAACTGAAGCTTTCTTT	CASSLGRGRTEAFF
14	-	many	TRBV7-2	TRBJ1-5	TGTGCCAGCAGCCAAGGCGGGGGGGTTAAGCCCCAGCATTTT	CASSQGGGVKPQHF
17	TRBD1	few	TRBV5-1	TRBJ2-7	TGCGCCAGCAGACTGACTTTACGGGACAGGACCCCCTACGAGCAGTACTTC	CASRLTLRDRTPYEQYF
14	TRBD2	few	TRBV20-1	TRBJ2-1	TGCAGTGCTAGAAGTCTAGCGGTCAACAATGAGCAGTTCTTC	CSARSLAVNNEQFF
13	-	once	TRBV7-9	TRBJ1-2	TGTGCCAGCAGCGCCGGAGAGGTCCATGGCTACACCTTC	CASSAGEVHGYTF
13	-	-	TRBV12-3/TRBV12-4	TRBJ2-2	TGTGCCAGCAGTTTAATATTCACCGGGGAGCTGTTTTTT	CASSLIFTGELFF
14	-	-	TRBV20-1	TRBJ2-7	TGCAGTGCAGAGGCCCGGGACACGGTCTACGAGCAGTACTTC	CSAEARDTVYEQYF
13	TRBD1	few	TRBV20-1	TRBJ2-3	TGCAGTGCCGAGACAGGGGGAGGGGATACGCAGTATTTT	CSAETGGGDTQYF
15	-	-	TRBV7-2	TRBJ1-4	TGTGCCAGCAGCTCCTCAGGGAGCGCGTCTGAAAAACTGTTTTTT	CASSSSGSASEKLFF
13	-	-	TRBV7-2	TRBJ2-1	TGTGCCAGCAGCTTTTCTATGTACAATGAGCAGTTCTTC	CASSFSMYNEQFF
14	-	-	TRBV4-3	TRBJ1-2	TGCGCCAGCATCGACCGGGGGAGGTTCGGTGGCTACACCTTC	CASIDRGRFGGYTF
13	-	few	TRBV6-2/TRBV6-3	TRBJ1-2	TGTGCCAGCAGCCCTCTTGGGTCGCGGGGCTACACCTTC	CASSPLGSRGYTF
14	-	-	TRBV7-8	TRBJ1-5	TGTGCCAGCAGCCAAGAGATGGACAATCAGCCCCAGCATTTT	CASSQEMDNQPQHF
14	TRBD2	few	TRBV7-2	TRBJ2-1	TGTGCCAGCAGCTCCGGACTAGCGGGAACCCGGCAGTTCTTC	CASSSGLAGTRQFF
16	-	few	TRBV5-1	TRBJ2-2	TGCGCCAGCAGCTTGAATATCGGAGCGAACACCGGGGAGCTGTTTTTT	CASSLNIGANTGELFF
12	-	-	TRBV2	TRBJ2-7	TGTGCCAGCAGTACTCAGGGAAAACGGCAGTACTTC	CASSTQGKRQYF
13	-	-	TRBV5-1	TRBJ1-2	TGCGCCAGCAGTACTGACAGCTATTTGAGCTACACCTTC	CASSTDSYLSYTF
16	-	-	TRBV28	TRBJ2-1	TGTGCCAGCAGTTTTGGAGGGCTCCTGGTCCACAATGAGCAGTTCTTC	CASSFGGLLVHNEQFF